Presented here are 25 T cell receptor beta chains from one specimen sequenced in a study of T cell repertoires in cytomegalovirus infection. Each CDR3 protein gets one entry after TCRdb re-called the reads with MiXCR. The table includes approximately 150,000 distinct CDR3 sequences, roughly 18% detected once. The sample consisted of CD8+ T cells from PBMCs. The source is a human donor in good health (CMV status not recorded). Some clones in this sample may be carry-over from other donors' samples.

This clonotype has only a few counts. The chain carries TRBV20-1 and TRBJ1-5; the D gene is possibly TRBD1 (6 bases). The CDR3 has 14 residues. Trimming pared 5 bases from V and 11 bases from J, leaving 22 bases between. CDR1 is DFQATT, CDR2 SNEGSKA, per germline (reference sequence). CDR3 coding DNA: TGCAGTGCTGGAGCCTACGGGGGCCGCGTGACCCAGCATTTT. Amino acids: CSAGAYGGRVTQHF.

This clonotype was observed a handful of times. The V gene is TRBV10-3, the J gene TRBJ2-5; the D gene could be TRBD1 or TRBD2 (5 bases each). This CDR3 comprises 12 residues. Germline assignment: CDR1 ENHRY and CDR2 SYGVKD. Trimming removed 5 bases at V and 5 bases at J, with 9 bases between. CDR3: CAISWDEETQYF. The CDR3 DNA sequence: TGTGCCATCAGTTGGGACGAGGAGACCCAGTACTTC.

This rearrangement joins TRBV11-2 to TRBJ2-7; no reliable D call. Per germline, CDR1 SGHAT and CDR2 FQNNGV. V lost 2 bases to trimming and J lost 0 bases, with 11 bases between them. CDR3 size: 15 residues. The CDR3: CASSLTRRSSYEQYF. In DNA, the CDR3 is TGTGCCAGCAGCTTAACCAGACGGAGCTCCTACGAGCAGTACTTC.

The rearrangement links TRBV9 to TRBJ2-7, with 7 bases lining up with TRBD2. This CDR3 contains 15 residues. The V segment lost 3 bases and the J segment 6 bases; nucleotides outside the gene matches: 12. CDR1 is SGDLS, CDR2 YYNGEE, per germline. The CDR3 region is CASSESGTMKAEQYF. CDR3 nucleotides: TGTGCCAGCAGCGAGTCCGGGACTATGAAGGCCGAGCAGTACTTC.

This clonotype was detected a few times. The chain uses TRBV7-8 and TRBJ1-1, with 7 bases matching TRBD1. This CDR3 contains 13 residues. V shed 1 base and J 7 bases; nucleotides not matched to a gene: 3. CDR1 and CDR2 (germline): SGHVS, FQNEAQ. CDR3 amino acids: CASSLGDRHEAFF. The CDR3, as DNA: TGTGCCAGCAGCTTAGGGGACAGACATGAAGCTTTCTTT.

The chain recombines TRBV25-1 with TRBJ1-1; D gene uncertain. Per the germline V gene, CDR1 is MGHDK and CDR2 is SYGVNS. The CDR3 spans 11 residues. Trimming cost V 6 bases and J 8 bases, with 10 bases left between them. The CDR3 nucleotides are TGTGCCAGCAGGGTTACCCGGGAAGCTTTCTTT. It encodes CASRVTREAFF.

The V call is TRBV30, the J call TRBJ1-6; 10 bases fit TRBD1. V was pared by 1 base and J by 10 bases, with 13 bases of the junction left unmatched. This CDR3 is built from 17 residues. Germline assignment: CDR1 GTSNPN and CDR2 SVGIG (reference sequence). The CDR3 sequence: CAWSAVPGQGLESPLHF. The CDR3 coding sequence is TGTGCCTGGAGTGCAGTTCCGGGACAGGGGCTGGAATCACCCCTCCACTTT.

The table lists this clonotype with a few counts. The V call is TRBV7-2, the J call TRBJ2-2; D remains unclear. V lost 1 base and J 1 base, leaving 10 bases between the germline ends. Per germline, CDR1 SGHTA and CDR2 FQGNSA. The CDR3 is 16 residues long. CDR3 protein: CASSLEIGLNTGELFF. The CDR3 DNA reads as TGTGCCAGCAGCTTAGAGATCGGCTTGAACACCGGGGAGCTGTTTTTT.

The chain joins TRBV4-3 to TRBJ1-5; tentative D call: TRBD1 (5 bases). The V gene lost 1 base and the J gene lost 5 bases, with 18 bases spanning the gap. Germline V lookup: CDR1 LGHNA, CDR2 YSLEER. The CDR3 is made up of 17 amino acids. The CDR3 DNA reads as TGCGCCAGCAGCCAAGTGGCTTTGAGGGACGGATATCAGCCCCAGCATTTT. Amino acid sequence: CASSQVALRDGYQPQHF.

This clonotype was seen more than once but under ten times. The chain joins TRBV6-2 or TRBV6-3 to TRBJ2-1; the D is unclear. V dropped 2 bases and J dropped 9 bases, with 2 bases sitting between them. The CDR3 totals 10 residues. Germline CDR1 MNHEY, CDR2 SVGEGT. The CDR3 nucleotides are TGTGCCAGCAGTTACCCTGAGCAGTTCTTC. Protein sequence: CASSYPEQFF.

This clonotype turned up a few times. The chain has TRBV27 and TRBJ1-2; possibly TRBD1 for D (6 bases). CDR3 length: 13 amino acids. Trimming took off 4 bases at V and 6 bases at J, with 12 bases between the two ends. Germline-derived CDR1 and CDR2 are MNHEY and SMNVEV (reference sequence). The chain's CDR3 is CASSSRDTDGYTF. The CDR3 DNA reads as TGTGCCAGCAGTTCCCGGGACACTGATGGCTACACCTTC.

The rearrangement joins TRBV12-3 or TRBV12-4 to TRBJ2-1; D not resolved. Trimming cost V 3 bases and J 3 bases, with 15 bases left between them. The CDR3 spans 16 residues. CDR3 protein: CASSFRSPHVYNEQFF. CDR3 bases: TGTGCCAGCAGTTTTCGGAGCCCGCACGTCTACAATGAGCAGTTCTTC.

This clonotype turned up a few times. This chain joins TRBV20-1 and TRBJ1-2, with D tentatively TRBD1 (6 bases). This CDR3 contains 16 residues. V was trimmed by 0 bases and J by 4 bases, leaving 18 bases between them. CDR1 is DFQATT and CDR2 is SNEGSKA in the germline V gene (reference sequence). DNA for the CDR3: TGCAGTGCTAGAGACCCTTCTGGACAGACCTTCTATGGCTACACCTTC. It encodes CSARDPSGQTFYGYTF.

A remark on this clonotype: The junction does not match germline at one end; this may be a read error. The chain's CDR3 is CSASTGLSPEEDF. The CDR3 nucleotides read TGCAGTGCGAGCACAGGGTTATCCCCGGAAGAGGATTTT. The V and J genes are TRBV20-1 and TRBJ1-3, with a tentative D call TRBD1 (6 bases). Looked up from germline, CDR1 is DFQATT and CDR2 is SNEGSKA (reference sequence). This CDR3 has 13 amino acids.

This clonotype was picked up a small number of times. CDR3: CASSFFTDEAFF. The CDR3 nucleotides read TGTGCCAGCAGCTTTTTCACAGATGAAGCTTTCTTT. The chain combines TRBV7-9 with TRBJ1-1; D is unresolved. The germline gives CDR1 SEHNR, CDR2 FQNEAQ (reference sequence). Trimming pared 3 bases from V and 7 bases from J, leaving 9 bases between. This CDR3 is built from 12 residues.

This clonotype was seen a handful of times. The rearrangement joins TRBV7-9 to TRBJ2-1; D is unclear. Trimming took off 3 bases at V and 8 bases at J, with 8 bases between the two ends. The CDR3 spans 12 residues. Germline lookup yields CDR1 SEHNR and CDR2 FQNEAQ (reference sequence). The CDR3 is CASSFRVYEQFF. CDR3 nucleotide sequence: TGTGCCAGCAGCTTCCGGGTCTATGAGCAGTTCTTC.

This clonotype has just a few counts. A junction end diverges from the germline sequence, so it may reflect a read error. For the CDR3, the DNA is TGTGCCAGCAGCTTAGCGAACGTTCGGCGGCACCACGAGACCCAGTACTTC. Its translation: CASSLANVRRHHETQYF. V gene TRBV7-2 combines with J gene TRBJ2-5; D not resolved. The CDR3 covers 17 residues. CDR1 and CDR2 (germline): SGHTA, FQGNSA.

This clonotype was recorded at least ten times. The chain joins TRBV7-2 to TRBJ2-2; 14 bases fit TRBD2. Trimming at V came to 5 bases and at J to 4 bases, leaving 9 bases not matched to a gene. This CDR3 has 18 amino acids. Germline V gene lookup returns CDR1 SGHTA and CDR2 FQGNSA. DNA for the CDR3: TGTGCCAGCAGCCCCGGGACTAGCGGGGGCTGGGTCACCGGGGAGCTGTTTTTT. Translating gives CASSPGTSGGWVTGELFF.

This clonotype was seen a handful of times. This chain uses TRBV6-2 or TRBV6-3 with TRBJ2-6, with no clear D. Germline lookup yields CDR1 MNHEY and CDR2 SVGEGT. This CDR3 is built from 17 residues. V was clipped by 6 bases and J by 0 bases, with 15 bases between them. The CDR3 sequence: CASRNLGRPSGANVLTF. Here the CDR3 DNA reads TGTGCCAGCAGGAACCTCGGCCGCCCCTCTGGGGCCAACGTCCTGACTTTC.

This clonotype was picked up a small number of times. V and J are TRBV6-4 and TRBJ2-2; D not certain. Germline V CDR1 and CDR2: MRHNA, SNTAGT. The CDR3 covers 14 residues. The V end lost 0 bases, the J end lost 7 bases, and 9 bases lay between the germline ends. The CDR3 sequence is CASSDSKKGGELFF. The CDR3 DNA sequence: TGTGCCAGCAGTGACTCCAAAAAAGGCGGGGAGCTGTTTTTT.

The genes are TRBV27 and TRBJ2-5, with 11 bases that match TRBD2. The CDR3 runs 22 residues. Germline assignment: CDR1 MNHEY and CDR2 SMNVEV (reference sequence). V trimming: 3 bases; J trimming: 3 bases; junction bases outside the gene matches: 24. The DNA for the CDR3 is TGTGCCAGCAGTTTCGTTACTAGCGGGGGAAGACAGAGCTCACGCTCCGAAGAGACCCAGTACTTC. It is translated as CASSFVTSGGRQSSRSEETQYF.

CDR3 amino acids: CASSSPIDRAGGYTF. The CDR3 bases are TGTGCCAGCAGCTCTCCCATCGACAGGGCGGGAGGCTACACCTTC. The V call is TRBV7-9, the J call TRBJ1-2, with 7 positions matching TRBD1. The V and J ends lost 4 bases and 8 bases, in that order; junction bases with no gene match: 13. This CDR3 has 15 amino acids. The V gene's germline CDR1 is SEHNR and CDR2 FQNEAQ (reference sequence).

This clonotype has just a few counts. The chain combines TRBV27 with TRBJ1-1; D is ambiguous. The CDR3 has 14 amino acids. CDR1 MNHEY and CDR2 SMNVEV come from the germline V gene (reference sequence). V was clipped by 5 bases and J by 1 base, with 11 bases between them. CDR3 bases: TGTGCCAGCAGTCTCCTACGACCGAACACTGAAGCTTTCTTT. Translating it yields CASSLLRPNTEAFF.

The chain uses TRBV6-2 or TRBV6-3 and TRBJ2-7; D is unclear. Germline V lookup: CDR1 MNHEY, CDR2 SVGEGT. The V and J ends lost 3 bases and 5 bases respectively, with 8 bases between them. The CDR3 runs 12 residues. CDR3 DNA: TGTGCCAGCAGTTATGCCGAGGACGAGCAGTACTTC. As protein: CASSYAEDEQYF.

This clonotype was observed at least ten times. As DNA, the CDR3 is TGTGCCAGCAGCTTACGCCAGCGCCAGAACAATGAGCAGTTCTTC. Translation gives CASSLRQRQNNEQFF. V usage is TRBV7-2 and J usage is TRBJ2-1; no clear D. V lost 2 bases to trimming and J lost 5 bases, with 13 bases between them. The CDR3 totals 15 residues. Germline values: CDR1 SGHTA, CDR2 FQGNSA.